This entry is about one T cell receptor beta chain. Its antigen is unidentified. With 5 bases clipped from V and 3 bases from J, the junction kept 4 bases outside the gene matches. Germline CDR1 is SGHTA and CDR2 is FQGTGA. The CDR3 covers 14 residues. Selected pancreatic ductal adenocarcinoma patients had undergone surgery without neoadjuvant therapy. TCRdb's table, derived via immunoSEQ multiplex PCR, lists solely in-frame clones and lacks some. Found here are more than 15,000 clones, more than 70% of them singletons; the top ten hold about 0.94%. The sample originates from a study of T cells in pancreatic ductal adenocarcinoma. Whole-study results and caveats: Results skew toward the minority of patients with early-stage disease. Compared with tumor, blood showed more total productive templates and around 8.4-fold more clonotypes.

This TCR came from a human donor with pancreatic ductal adenocarcinoma. Material: PBMCs. The chain has TRBV7-3 and TRBJ2-5, with 9 bases that match TRBD1. DNA of the CDR3: TGTGCCAGCAGCGGAAGGACAGGGGAAGAGACCCAGTACTTC. Amino acid sequence: CASSGRTGEETQYF.